The 5 T cell receptor beta chains below were found in one sample sequenced in a study of prognosis after radiotherapy for stage I lung cancer. Genomic DNA served as the source from which two-round multiplex PCR generated TCR beta CDR3 amplicons. It was primers specific to each TRBV and TRBJ gene that first-round PCR used. TCRdb re-derived calls from the multiplex PCR reads in MiXCR, one entry per CDR3 protein. The sample has around 19,000 distinct CDR3 sequences; around 50% are singletons. Material: PBMCs, obtained before or after stereotactic body radiation therapy (not recorded which). The receptors were gathered from a donor of 50 years or more with non-small cell lung cancer.

Relative to its sample, this clonotype is medium-sized. This chain links TRBV3-1 with TRBJ2-2; D is unclear. Germline V gene data show CDR1 as LGHDT and CDR2 as YNNKEL (reference sequence). Trimming took off 3 bases at V and 0 bases at J, with 5 bases between the two ends. The CDR3 runs 14 residues. This chain's CDR3 is CASSQGSNTGELFF. As DNA, the CDR3 is TGTGCCAGCAGCCAGGGATCGAACACCGGGGAGCTGTTTTTT.

Many counts were recorded for this clonotype. The V call is TRBV2, the J call TRBJ2-1; D assignment may be TRBD1 or TRBD2 (5 bases each). Trimming removed 8 bases at V and 7 bases at J, with 15 bases between. This CDR3 has 13 amino acids. The germline V gene has CDR1 SNHLY and CDR2 FYNNEI. CDR3 sequence reads: CASGGPYLNEQFF. CDR3 coding DNA: TGTGCCAGCGGGGGACCGTACTTAAATGAGCAGTTCTTC.

A note on this clonotype: A read error may account for a junction end that differs from germline. The chain has TRBV27 and TRBJ2-1, with a possible D match to TRBD1 (6 bases). The CDR3 sequence is 15 residues long. Germline V gene lookup returns CDR1 MNHEY and CDR2 SMNVEV (reference sequence). Here the CDR3 DNA reads TGTGCCAGCAGTACTAGGGGGACCCCGTCTATTGAGAAGTTCTTC. Translated, it gives CASSTRGTPSIEKFF.

This clonotype has ten or more counts. J is TRBJ1-5 and V is TRBV5-6; D gene uncertain. The CDR3 totals 14 residues. V was shortened by 0 bases and J by 4 bases, with 8 bases between the two germline ends. The germline gives CDR1 SGHDT, CDR2 YYEEEE. CDR3 sequence reads: CASSLGYSNQPQHF. Here the CDR3 DNA reads TGTGCCAGCAGCTTGGGATATTCTAATCAGCCCCAGCATTTT.

V usage is TRBV9 and J usage is TRBJ1-3, with D hard to call. Between the trimmed V and J ends, which lost 0 bases and 0 bases, there was a span of 7 bases. Germline assignment: CDR1 SGDLS and CDR2 YYNGEE. CDR3 length: 15 residues. CDR3 residues: CASSVEGASGNTIYF. For the CDR3, the DNA is TGTGCCAGCAGCGTAGAGGGAGCCTCTGGAAACACCATATATTTT.